This entry is about one TCR beta chain. Germline assignment: CDR1 MGHRA and CDR2 YSYEKL. There are 13 residues in the CDR3. Trimming took 0 bases from V and 7 from J; bases not matched to a gene: 3. The data stem from a study of shared clonotypes between healthy human individuals. Sequenced by immunoSEQ multiplex PCR; TCRdb stores in-frame clones only, minus some. The repertoire includes millions of clones, roughly 95% of them detected once, and 0.1% to 0.15% sits in the top ten. J is TRBJ2-7 and V is TRBV4-1; 7 bases are a match to TRBD2. The receptor comes from a young man in good health. The sequencing input was naive CD4+ T cells sorted from blood. Subset of the sample: CD45RA+ positively selected. CDR3 bases: TGCGCCAGCAGCCAAGACCACGGGAGGGAGCAGTACTTC. Protein sequence: CASSQDHGREQYF.